The clone carrying this T cell receptor (beta chain) was counted only a few times. This sample is part of a study of radiotherapy plus CTLA-4 blockade in lung cancer. Overall study context: Disease control was seen in about 30% of patients, objective responses in 15% to 20%.

CDR1 and CDR2 from the germline V gene are LNHDA and SQIVND (reference sequence). CDR3 length: 15 amino acids. V shed 6 bases, J shed 0 bases, and the junction held 6 bases outside the gene matches. TCRdb keeps only in-frame clones here, not all; method: immunoSEQ multiplex PCR. The sample includes tens of thousands of clones, roughly 80% seen only once; the top ten take 8.5%. The material was peripheral blood, obtained from a patient treated with radiotherapy plus ipilimumab. This clonotype was obtained from a human donor with non-small cell lung cancer who had a complete response to radiotherapy plus ipilimumab. V gene TRBV19 combines with J gene TRBJ1-2; TRBD1 matches at 8 bases. For the CDR3, the DNA is TGTGCCAGTAGCCTGGGACAGGATGCTAACTATGGCTACACCTTC. Translating gives CASSLGQDANYGYTF. Full variable domain (rest looked up from reference TRBV19 and TRBJ1-2): DGGITQSPKYLFRKEGQNVTLSCEQNLNHDAMYWYRQDPGQGLRLIYYSQIVNDFQKGDIAEGYSVSREKKESFPLTVTSAQKNPTAFYLCASSLGQDANYGYTFGSGTRLTVV.